The 27 T cell receptor beta chains given below trace back to one sample, sequenced in a study of blood T cell repertoires in COVID-19 (dated by TCRdb to 2018 to 2020). Library prep was done by the immunoSEQ multiplex PCR assay. TCRdb retrieved this table from immuneACCESS and kept in-frame rearrangements only. Not all clones are present; in checked studies, unresolved V genes account for under half, and no reason is known for the remainder. The sample table lists about 200,000 clones, around 89% of them with a count of one. The biggest ten clones account for 1.2% of the sample. The sequenced material came from PBMCs or T cells enriched from blood (not recorded which). The receptors stem from a man younger than 45 who had recovered from COVID-19.

The chain's CDR3 is CASSPGANGYTF. CDR3 nucleotide sequence: TGTGCCAGCAGTCCGGGAGCAAATGGCTACACCTTC. This chain links TRBV28 with TRBJ1-2; D not resolved. Trimming shortened V by 5 bases and J by 6 bases, and 10 bases separated the two germline ends. Per the germline V gene, CDR1 is MDHEN and CDR2 is SYDVKM. The CDR3 sequence is 12 residues long.

The CDR3: CASSIPRNRGANEQFF. CDR3 DNA sequence: TGTGCCAGTAGTATTCCCCGTAACAGGGGGGCCAATGAGCAGTTCTTC. The chain employs TRBV19 and TRBJ2-1, with 8 bases lining up with TRBD1. Germline V gene sequence: CDR1 LNHDA, CDR2 SQIVND (reference sequence). The V segment lost 3 bases and the J segment 6 bases; nucleotides outside the gene matches: 10. The CDR3 extends over 16 amino acids.

The CDR3 loop is CASSPGTDQETQYF. The CDR3 DNA reads as TGTGCCAGCTCACCGGGGACTGACCAAGAGACCCAGTACTTC. The rearrangement uses TRBV18 and TRBJ2-5, with D possibly matching TRBD2 (6 bases). V lost 3 bases to trimming and J lost 0 bases, with 8 bases between them. CDR1 is KGHSH, CDR2 LQKENI, per germline. The CDR3 covers 14 residues.

V gene TRBV28 combines with J gene TRBJ2-1; TRBD2 agrees at 11 bases. The CDR3 is 16 amino acids. The V and J ends lost 4 bases and 4 bases, in that order; junction bases with no gene match: 6. Per the germline V gene, CDR1 is MDHEN and CDR2 is SYDVKM. Written as DNA, the CDR3 is TGTGCCAGCAGTTCCGCCGGGACTAGCGGATACAATGAGCAGTTCTTC. This sequence encodes CASSSAGTSGYNEQFF. Complete variable domain (other parts from reference TRBV28 and TRBJ2-1): DVKVTQSSRYLVKRTGEKVFLECVQDMDHENMFWYRQDPGLGLRLIYFSYDVKMKEKGDIPEGYSVSREKKERFSLILESASTNQTSMYLCASSSAGTSGYNEQFFGPGTRLTVL.

The chain uses TRBV3-1 (or the pseudogene TRBV3-2) and TRBJ2-5; 8 nucleotides line up with TRBD1. V was clipped by 4 bases and J by 2 bases; unmatched bases: 9. The CDR3 consists of 16 residues. Germline-derived CDR1 and CDR2 are LGHDT and YNNKEL (reference sequence). CDR3 bases: TGTGCCAGCAGCCCACACAGGACAGGGCGGCAAGAGACCCAGTACTTC. Amino acids: CASSPHRTGRQETQYF.

The chain employs TRBV5-1 and TRBJ2-3; 11 bases are a match to TRBD2. The V gene end was trimmed by 5 bases and the J gene end by 2 bases; junction bases not matched to a gene: 4. The CDR3 covers 15 residues. Germline assignment: CDR1 SGHRS and CDR2 YFSETQ. CDR3 coding DNA: TGCGCCAGCAGGCCTAGCGGGGGGATCACAGATACGCAGTATTTT. Protein sequence: CASRPSGGITDTQYF.

V is TRBV9 and J is TRBJ1-2; 9 positions agree with TRBD1. The trim removed 4 bases at V and 6 bases at J, leaving 7 bases unmatched. The CDR3 runs 14 residues. Germline V gene sequence: CDR1 SGDLS, CDR2 YYNGEE. The CDR3 spells CASSPHRTGDGYTF. The CDR3 DNA follows: TGTGCCAGCAGCCCACATAGGACAGGGGATGGCTACACCTTC.

This chain links TRBV5-6 with TRBJ2-3; D possibly corresponds to TRBD1 (6 bases). With 4 bases removed from V and 3 bases from J, the gap between germline ends came to 15 bases. There are 15 residues in the CDR3. The V gene's germline CDR1 is SGHDT and CDR2 YYEEEE. Here the CDR3 DNA reads TGTGCCAGCAGCCTAAACCAGGGGTCTACAGATACGCAGTATTTT. It encodes CASSLNQGSTDTQYF.

The chain employs TRBV12-3 or TRBV12-4 and TRBJ1-2; D not certain. V lost 10 bases and J lost 2, with 8 bases in between. This CDR3 region has 11 residues. CDR3 nucleotides: TGTGCCACTTCACGGAACTATGGCTACACCTTC. It encodes CATSRNYGYTF.

The rearrangement uses TRBV3-1 (or the pseudogene TRBV3-2) and TRBJ2-1; D is ambiguous. The CDR3 has 12 amino acids. The V end lost 6 bases, the J end lost 8 bases, and 11 bases lay between the germline ends. The germline gives CDR1 LGHDT, CDR2 YNNKEL (reference sequence). The CDR3 bases are TGTGCCAGCAGTCCCCTATCTCATGAGCAGTTCTTC. Amino acids: CASSPLSHEQFF.

The genes are TRBV3-1 (or the pseudogene TRBV3-2) and TRBJ2-3, with D tentatively TRBD2 (5 bases). The V gene's germline CDR1 is LGHDT and CDR2 YNNKEL (reference sequence). Trimming pared 4 bases from V and 0 bases from J, leaving 8 bases between. The CDR3 has 14 amino acids. The CDR3, as DNA: TGTGCCAGCAGCCGAGGGTCTAGCACAGATACGCAGTATTTT. It is translated as CASSRGSSTDTQYF.

The CDR3 DNA reads TGCGCCAGCAGCCAAGATCTTTATTTGGCTAGCGGATACAATGAGCAGTTCTTC. It translates to CASSQDLYLASGYNEQFF. V and J are TRBV4-3 and TRBJ2-1; 7 bases align to TRBD2. The V segment lost 0 bases and the J segment 4 bases; nucleotides outside the gene matches: 12. CDR1 is LGHNA and CDR2 is YSLEER in the germline V gene. The CDR3 runs to 18 residues.

In regard to this clone: This sample includes further DNA sequences coding for the same CDR3. The chain couples TRBV18 to TRBJ2-7; TRBD2 matches at 12 bases. Germline loops: CDR1 KGHSH, CDR2 LQKENI. With 3 bases clipped from V and 0 bases from J, the junction kept 0 bases outside the gene matches. This CDR3 contains 15 residues. CDR3 DNA: TGTGCCAGCTCACCGACTAGCGGGAGCTCCTACGAGCAGTACTTC. Its protein product is CASSPTSGSSYEQYF.

V and J are TRBV11-2 and TRBJ2-3; D is undetermined. Germline CDR1 is SGHAT and CDR2 is FQNNGV. Trimming left V 1 base short and J 6 bases short, with 8 bases between. The CDR3 contains 13 residues. Here the CDR3 DNA reads TGTGCCAGCAGCTTAGCGGTTGCGGATACGCAGTATTTT. It specifies CASSLAVADTQYF.

The chain carries TRBV5-6 and TRBJ1-6, with D unresolved. Deletions cut 0 bases from V and 9 bases from J, with 13 bases between. Germline lookup yields CDR1 SGHDT and CDR2 YYEEEE. The CDR3 runs 15 residues. In DNA form, the CDR3 reads TGTGCCAGCAGCTTGGATGTCTCCTCAGGTTCACCCCTCCACTTT. Translated, it gives CASSLDVSSGSPLHF.

J is TRBJ2-7 and V is TRBV7-9; TRBD1 matches 10 bases. The CDR3 is made up of 17 amino acids. The germline V gene has CDR1 SEHNR and CDR2 FQNEAQ (reference sequence). Trimming cost V 5 bases and J 2 bases; bases outside gene matches: 12. The CDR3 here is CASSQGDGTGDTYEQYF. Here the CDR3 DNA reads TGTGCCAGCAGCCAGGGGGACGGGACAGGGGATACCTACGAGCAGTACTTC.

The rearrangement uses TRBV19 and TRBJ2-1, with unresolved D. The germline CDR1 and CDR2 sequences are LNHDA and SQIVND (reference sequence). Trimming pared 1 base from V and 5 bases from J, leaving 9 bases between. This CDR3 is 14 amino acids long. The CDR3 DNA is TGTGCCAGTAGTATAGTTGGCTTGAACAATGAGCAGTTCTTC. Its translation is CASSIVGLNNEQFF. Full variable domain (remainder filled in from reference TRBV19 and TRBJ2-1): DGGITQSPKYLFRKEGQNVTLSCEQNLNHDAMYWYRQDPGQGLRLIYYSQIVNDFQKGDIAEGYSVSREKKESFPLTVTSAQKNPTAFYLCASSIVGLNNEQFFGPGTRLTVL.

V and J are TRBV5-8 and TRBJ1-2; TRBD1 is a possible D gene (5 bases). This CDR3 has 15 residues. Trimming took off 0 bases at V and 3 bases at J, with 12 bases between the two ends. CDR1 is SGHTS and CDR2 is YDEGEE in the germline V gene. The CDR3: CASSLVSQGDYGYTF. Written as DNA, the CDR3 is TGTGCCAGCAGCTTGGTTTCTCAGGGTGACTATGGCTACACCTTC.

This clone was picked up one time. V usage is TRBV30 and J usage is TRBJ2-3; TRBD2 is a possible D gene (7 bases). Deletions cut 1 base from V and 5 bases from J, with 13 bases between. Germline V CDR1 and CDR2: GTSNPN, SVGIG (reference sequence). This CDR3 is 14 amino acids long. The CDR3 sequence is CAWSGGGLGDTQYF. Written as DNA, the CDR3 is TGTGCCTGGAGTGGGGGGGGCCTGGGAGATACGCAGTATTTT.

The chain has TRBV7-7 and TRBJ2-7; TRBD2 matches 13 bases. The germline CDR1 and CDR2 sequences are SSHAT and FNYEAQ (reference sequence). This CDR3 is 15 amino acids long. Germline trimming cut 3 bases from V and 7 bases from J; bases unmatched to any gene: 6. The CDR3 bases are TGTGCCAGCAGCTTCGGACTAGCGGGGGTTCGAGAGCAGTACTTC. This sequence encodes CASSFGLAGVREQYF.

This clone occurred a few times. The chain has TRBV7-9 and TRBJ2-7, with D perhaps TRBD1 (5 bases). This CDR3 contains 15 residues. CDR1 is SEHNR, CDR2 FQNEAQ, per germline (reference sequence). With 2 bases removed from V and 0 bases from J, the gap between germline ends came to 11 bases. CDR3 DNA sequence: TGTGCCAGCAGCTTAAGGGCGGACAACTCCTACGAGCAGTACTTC. It is translated as CASSLRADNSYEQYF.

This clone was observed once. Here the CDR3 reads CASSHGPGTGVSTGYTF. CDR3 DNA: TGTGCCAGCAGCCACGGACCCGGGACAGGGGTTTCAACGGGCTACACCTTC. The chain couples TRBV3-1 (or the pseudogene TRBV3-2) to TRBJ1-2; 10 bases match TRBD1. V dropped 3 bases and J dropped 8; count of bases not matched to a gene: 15. Germline V gives CDR1 LGHDT, CDR2 YNNKEL (reference sequence). The CDR3 is 17 amino acids.

This clone was detected only once. The CDR3 reads CASSVRDRGLYNSPLHF. In DNA, the CDR3 is TGTGCCAGCAGCGTACGGGACAGGGGACTCTATAATTCACCCCTCCACTTT. The chain has TRBV5-5 and TRBJ1-6; 10 positions match TRBD1. The CDR3 is made up of 17 amino acids. Trimming at V came to 4 bases and at J to 3 bases, leaving 7 bases not matched to a gene. Germline V gene data show CDR1 as SGHKS and CDR2 as YYEKEE (reference sequence).

V usage is TRBV3-1 (or the pseudogene TRBV3-2) and J usage is TRBJ1-1, with 9 bases lining up with TRBD1. The CDR3 is 15 amino acids. CDR1 and CDR2 from the germline V gene are LGHDT and YNNKEL (reference sequence). V was pared by 4 bases and J by 1 base, with 4 bases of the junction left unmatched. This CDR3 reads CASSPRGQGNTEAFF. The CDR3 region has the DNA TGTGCCAGCAGCCCCCGGGGACAGGGGAACACTGAAGCTTTCTTT.

The rearrangement joins TRBV27 to TRBJ1-4, with D possibly TRBD1 on 6 matching bases. The CDR3 sequence is 14 residues long. V was shortened by 2 bases and J by 8 bases, with 12 bases between the two germline ends. Germline V gene sequence: CDR1 MNHEY, CDR2 SMNVEV (reference sequence). Here the CDR3 DNA reads TGTGCCAGCAGTTTAACAGGGTTGGGAGAAAAACTGTTTTTT. The encoded protein is CASSLTGLGEKLFF.

This chain connects TRBV4-3 to TRBJ2-7; D gene ambiguous. Germline CDR1 is LGHNA and CDR2 is YSLEER. Trimming shortened V by 1 base and J by 0 bases, and 10 bases separated the two germline ends. The length of the CDR3 is 15 residues. CDR3 DNA: TGCGCCAGCAGCCAAGCTTCCGGGTCCTCCTACGAGCAGTACTTC. This encodes CASSQASGSSYEQYF.

V usage is TRBV19 and J usage is TRBJ1-1; the match to TRBD1 covers 9 bases. Trimming cost V 4 bases and J 3 bases; bases outside gene matches: 9. Germline loops: CDR1 LNHDA, CDR2 SQIVND (reference sequence). The CDR3 is 16 amino acids. Written as DNA, the CDR3 is TGTGCCAGTAGTACCCGACAGGGGGGACTCTACACTGAAGCTTTCTTT. Translating it yields CASSTRQGGLYTEAFF.